This T cell receptor (beta chain) came from a study of blood T cell repertoires in COVID-19. This CDR3 is built from 12 residues. CDR1 and CDR2 from the germline V gene are SGHTA and FQGNSA. Between the trimmed V and J ends, which lost 2 bases and 5 bases, there was a span of 6 bases. This table comes from immunoSEQ multiplex PCR, and its TCRdb copy is limited to in-frame clones, with some not included. This sample has 100,000 to 150,000 clones, with around 87% found just once. The chain combines TRBV7-2 with TRBJ1-2; the D gene is possibly TRBD1 (5 bases). The sequenced sample was peripheral blood. The TCR comes from a woman aged 55-75 years with acute or convalescent COVID-19. The CDR3: CASSLPGYGYTF. The CDR3 coding sequence is TGTGCCAGCAGCTTACCAGGGTATGGCTACACCTTC.